This TCR beta chain is drawn from a study of cytomegalovirus exposure and HLA in healthy donors. Study information: Earlier, 150 million to 200 million T cells were analyzed, and some 120 million unique TCR beta sequences were found among them. Findings of the study overall: V- and J-gene trimming of TCR beta was linked (in a later analysis) to a missense DCLRE1C variant. CMV serostatus alone was available as immune exposure information. Presence/absence analyses rested on an assumption that sequencing depth was roughly uniform across donors.

V was trimmed by 1 base and J by 7 bases, leaving 8 bases between them. Germline CDR1 is SGHDN and CDR2 is FVKESK. The CDR3 totals 12 residues. Concerning this clone: Its antigen is currently unknown.

The PCR was carried out with 60 Vbeta primers and 13 Jbeta primers. The method was immunoSEQ multiplex PCR; TCRdb's version includes in-frame clones alone and lacks a portion of them. The sample lists some 190,000 clones; around 82% were seen once. The sequence came from a woman aged 25 to 39 in good health and CMV-seropositive. The sequenced material came from PBMCs. The rearrangement uses TRBV14 and TRBJ2-7, with unresolved D. The DNA of the CDR3 is TGTGCCAGCAGCCAAGTCCCTACGGAGCAGTACTTC. This gives the protein CASSQVPTEQYF.